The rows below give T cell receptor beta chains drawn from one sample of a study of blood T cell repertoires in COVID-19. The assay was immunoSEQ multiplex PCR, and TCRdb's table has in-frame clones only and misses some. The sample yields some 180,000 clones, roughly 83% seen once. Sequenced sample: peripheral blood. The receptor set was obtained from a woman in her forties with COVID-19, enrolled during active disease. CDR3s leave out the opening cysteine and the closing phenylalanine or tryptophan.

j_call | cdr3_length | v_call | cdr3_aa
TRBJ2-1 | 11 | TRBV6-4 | ASAAGVGNEQF
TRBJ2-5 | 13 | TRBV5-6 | ASSQLAGVVETQY
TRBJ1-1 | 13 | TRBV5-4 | ASSLSQGVRTEAF
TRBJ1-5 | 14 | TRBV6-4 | ARPERGPTPNQPQH
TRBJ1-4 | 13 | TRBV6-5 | ASSPGTGQVEKLF
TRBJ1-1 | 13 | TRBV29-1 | SVTQGLSRNTEAF
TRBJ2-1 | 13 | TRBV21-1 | ASAVETSRGNEQF
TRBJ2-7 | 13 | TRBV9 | ASSPHPGGPVEQY
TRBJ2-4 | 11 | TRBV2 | ASRTGLRDIQY
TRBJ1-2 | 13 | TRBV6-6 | ASTPRQGAYYGYT
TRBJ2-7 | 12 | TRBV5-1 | ASSSGEGSYEQY
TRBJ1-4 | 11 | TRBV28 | ASIRATNEKLF
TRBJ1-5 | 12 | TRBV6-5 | ASSYTDNDQPQH
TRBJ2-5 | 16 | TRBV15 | ATSRDFGTREPQETQY
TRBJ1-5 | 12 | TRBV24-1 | ATAGGGSNQPQH
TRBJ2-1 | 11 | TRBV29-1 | SVLGGPYNEQF
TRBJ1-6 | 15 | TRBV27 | ASGFGAPSPYNSPLH
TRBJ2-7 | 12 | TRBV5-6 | ASSLVGRDYEQY
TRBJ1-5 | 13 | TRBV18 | ASSPGQGRNQPQH
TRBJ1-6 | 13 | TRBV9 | ASSGTTGWQSPLH
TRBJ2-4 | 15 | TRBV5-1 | ASSLETRWEAKNIQY
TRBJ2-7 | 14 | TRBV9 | ASSPKAGTASAEQY
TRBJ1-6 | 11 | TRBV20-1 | SASRDTDSPLH
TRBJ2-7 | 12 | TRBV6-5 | ASSSGQRPTQQY
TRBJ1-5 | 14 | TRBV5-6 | ASSAAGGASNQPQH
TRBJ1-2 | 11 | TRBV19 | ASTLGGRVGYT
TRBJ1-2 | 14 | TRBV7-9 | ASSTEGAGPNYGYT
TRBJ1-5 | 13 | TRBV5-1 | ASSPGEGGDQPQH
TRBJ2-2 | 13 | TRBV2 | ASPDRASNTGELF
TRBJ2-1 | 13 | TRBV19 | ASKRTSGDYNEQF
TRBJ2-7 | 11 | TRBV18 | ASSLNREGEQY
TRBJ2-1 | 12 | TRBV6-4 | ASSDGVSEDEQF
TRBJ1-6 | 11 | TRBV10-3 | AITRTGGSPLH
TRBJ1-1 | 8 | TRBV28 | ASSFGEAF
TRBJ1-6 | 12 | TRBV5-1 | ASSFSGSDSPLH
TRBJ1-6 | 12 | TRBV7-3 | ASRGTGDNSPLH
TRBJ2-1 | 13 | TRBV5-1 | ASSFIPTGYNEQF
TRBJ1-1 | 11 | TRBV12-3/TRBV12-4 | AVTQQGGPEAF
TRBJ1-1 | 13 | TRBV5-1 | ASSLADRAYTEAF
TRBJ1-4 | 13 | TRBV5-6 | ASSLGYRDSFLMI
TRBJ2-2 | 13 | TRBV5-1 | ASSSNPSGTGELF
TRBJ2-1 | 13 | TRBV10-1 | ASSVILAGSGEQF
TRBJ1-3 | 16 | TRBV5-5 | ASSLLATRGFSGNTIY
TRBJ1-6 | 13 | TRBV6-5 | ALQGMSSYNSPLH
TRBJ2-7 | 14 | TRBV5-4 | ASSLYLAGGPYEQY
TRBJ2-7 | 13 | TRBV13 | ASSLGAGGLIQQY
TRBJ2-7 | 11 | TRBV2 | ASNPDFTYEQY
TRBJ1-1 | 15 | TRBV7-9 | ASSPPEGVGKLAEAF